Below, 21 T cell receptor beta chains from the same sample are listed, as sequenced in a study of CXCR3-negative and CXCR3-positive naive CD8 T cells. Study outcomes and limitations: Higher TRB CDR3 hydrophobicity marked CXCR3-positive naive cells relative to CXCR3-negative naive cells.

The libraries of TRB cDNA were constructed through 5' RACE using UMI labels. TCRdb re-called the 5' RACE reads; every CDR3 protein appears as one record, without DNA. In total, the table holds around 65,000 distinct CDR3 sequences. The antigens these receptors bind are not known. Sequencing was carried out using naive CXCR3+ CD8+ T cells from blood. Subset: CD45RO-CCR7+CD27+CD95- naive CD8+ T cells expressing CXCR3 (TNR3+). The receptors shown here come from a human donor in good health. Some clones in this sample may be carry-over from other donors' samples.

The gene calls are TRBV29-1 and TRBJ1-1; with no DNA, the TCRdb D assignment of TRBD1 cannot be verified. CDR1 and CDR2 (germline): SQVTM, ANQGSEA. The CDR3 length is 12 residues. The CDR3 loop is CSGVGGGTEAFF.

The chain recombines TRBV27 with TRBJ2-7; TCRdb returns TRBD1, unconfirmable since there is no DNA. The CDR3 totals 14 residues. Germline V gives CDR1 MNHEY, CDR2 SMNVEV (reference sequence). This CDR3 is CASSFRGKSYEQYF.

The gene calls are TRBV12-3 or TRBV12-4 and TRBJ2-7; TCRdb indicates TRBD2, and absent DNA this call remains unverified. The CDR3 is 14 amino acids. CDR3 protein: CASSSGLAANEQYF.

The chain has TRBV6-6 and TRBJ2-1. Germline assignment: CDR1 MNHNY and CDR2 SVGAGI (reference sequence). The CDR3 runs 17 residues. The CDR3 reads CASSYFIGGASYNEQFF.

This chain connects TRBV6-2 or TRBV6-3 to TRBJ2-2; the TCRdb D gene call, TRBD1, has no DNA to confirm it. Germline CDR1 and CDR2: MNHEY and SVGEGT. This CDR3 is built from 14 residues. The CDR3 is CASTSTGGAGELFF.

The chain joins TRBV27 to TRBJ2-7. CDR1 and CDR2 from the germline V gene are MNHEY and SMNVEV (reference sequence). This CDR3 has 13 amino acids. The CDR3 loop reads CASSFGTSYEQYF.

This chain connects TRBV7-9 to TRBJ2-5; TCRdb proposes TRBD1, but this gene call is untestable without DNA. Germline CDR1 is SEHNR and CDR2 is FQNEAQ (reference sequence). This CDR3 is built from 13 residues. The CDR3 protein is CASRPRGLETQYF. Complete variable domain (other parts from reference TRBV7-9 and TRBJ2-5): DTGVSQNPRHKITKRGQNVTFRCDPISEHNRLYWYRQTLGQGPEFLTYFQNEAQLEKSRLLSDRFSAERPKGSFSTLEIQRTEQGDSAMYLCASRPRGLETQYFGPGTRLLVL.

The rearrangement joins TRBV2 to TRBJ2-1; TCRdb calls TRBD1, which cannot be checked without DNA. Germline values: CDR1 SNHLY, CDR2 FYNNEI. This CDR3 has 17 residues. Here the CDR3 reads CASSYPQPGTGQNEQFF.

The chain joins TRBV7-2 to TRBJ2-7. CDR1 SGHTA and CDR2 FQGNSA come from the germline V gene. The CDR3 has 13 amino acids. CDR3: CASSTGRSYEQYF.

The J gene is TRBJ1-1, the V gene TRBV9; TCRdb indicates TRBD1, and absent DNA this call remains unverified. CDR3 length: 14 amino acids. Germline V lookup: CDR1 SGDLS, CDR2 YYNGEE. This chain's CDR3 is CASSVEGGGTEAFF. The full variable domain, rest sourced from reference TRBV9 and TRBJ1-1, is DSGVTQTPKHLITATGQRVTLRCSPRSGDLSVYWYQQSLDQGLQFLIQYYNGEERAKGNILERFSAQQFPDLHSELNLSSLELGDSALYFCASSVEGGGTEAFFGQGTRLTVV.

The CDR3 protein is CASSYSGLAGYNEQFF. The chain uses TRBV6-2 or TRBV6-3 and TRBJ2-1; TCRdb returns TRBD2, unconfirmable since there is no DNA. In germline, CDR1 is MNHEY, CDR2 SVGEGT. The CDR3 runs to 16 residues.

CDR3 residues: CSVEGGLPGFYEQYF. The V gene is TRBV29-1, the J gene TRBJ2-7; TCRdb designates TRBD1, a call that cannot be tested without DNA. Germline V gene sequence: CDR1 SQVTM, CDR2 ANQGSEA. The CDR3 runs 15 residues.

This chain links TRBV20-1 with TRBJ2-7; TCRdb calls TRBD2, which cannot be checked without DNA. This CDR3 spans 17 amino acids. The germline V gene has CDR1 DFQATT and CDR2 SNEGSKA (reference sequence). CDR3: CSARGDERGGSLYEQYF.

The J gene is TRBJ2-4, the V gene TRBV10-1; TCRdb's D call, TRBD1, is unchecked because there is no DNA. This CDR3 comprises 13 residues. Germline loops: CDR1 WNHNN, CDR2 SYGVQD (reference sequence). CDR3 amino acids: CASNGHWGNIQYF.

CDR3: CASSNLAGGDNEQLF. The chain combines TRBV7-9 with TRBJ2-1; the TRBD2 assignment by TCRdb is unverifiable without DNA. The CDR3 runs 15 residues. In germline, CDR1 is SEHNR, CDR2 FQNEAQ (reference sequence).

CDR3 sequence reads: CASRKDSYEQYF. The rearrangement uses TRBV12-3 or TRBV12-4 and TRBJ2-7. The CDR3 contains 12 residues.

V is TRBV14 and J is TRBJ2-7; TCRdb gives TRBD1 as the D gene, but with no DNA this cannot be confirmed. The CDR3 is 13 amino acids. Germline CDR1 SGHDN, CDR2 FVKESK. CDR3 in amino acids: CASSHRVTYEQYF. Complete variable domain (other parts from reference TRBV14 and TRBJ2-7): EAGVTQFPSHSVIEKGQTVTLRCDPISGHDNLYWYRRVMGKEIKFLLHFVKESKQDESGMPNNRFLAERTGGTYSTLKVQPAELEDSGVYFCASSHRVTYEQYFGPGTRLTVT.

The rearrangement links TRBV6-2 or TRBV6-3 to TRBJ1-2; TCRdb returns TRBD1, unconfirmable since there is no DNA. This CDR3 has 12 residues. Germline values: CDR1 MNHEY, CDR2 SVGEGT. The CDR3 loop reads CASSWTDYGYTF.

The V and J genes are TRBV10-3 and TRBJ2-2; TCRdb's D call of TRBD1 is untestable without DNA. CDR3 length equals 15 residues. Germline assignment: CDR1 ENHRY and CDR2 SYGVKD. The CDR3 sequence is CAISSPGQGAGELFF.

The genes are TRBV20-1 and TRBJ2-3; the D call from TCRdb, TRBD2, cannot be confirmed without DNA. The CDR3 is 15 amino acids. Germline CDR1 reads DFQATT; CDR2 reads SNEGSKA (reference sequence). The CDR3 loop is CSTGFGRGASNTQYF.

The chain carries TRBV6-5 and TRBJ2-3; TCRdb names TRBD2, which stays unverified in the absence of DNA. CDR1 and CDR2 (germline): MNHEY, SVGAGI. The CDR3 is 16 residues long. The CDR3: CASSYSAGGWTDTQYF.